These T cell receptor beta chains were read from a single sample in a study of blood T cells in healthy people across ages. TCRdb re-called the 5' RACE reads with MiXCR, one entry per CDR3 protein. The sample carries under 2,000,000 distinct CDR3 sequences, roughly 52% recorded once. Sequenced sample: blood. These receptors originate from a woman in her thirties or forties in good health. Both conserved end residues are part of each CDR3. Each record gives: D gene, clone size, CDR3 length, V gene, J gene, CDR3 protein, CDR3 DNA. A D gene is named only where the DNA matches it firmly. Clone size is stated in some rows and not others, as once, few, many or a class when expanded.

D gene: TRBD1
clone size: -
CDR3 length: 13
V gene: TRBV6-5
J gene: TRBJ1-2
CDR3 protein: CASRSTGVGGYTF
CDR3 DNA: TGTGCCAGCAGATCGACAGGGGTTGGTGGCTACACCTTC

D gene: -
clone size: -
CDR3 length: 16
V gene: TRBV7-2
J gene: TRBJ2-3
CDR3 protein: CASSLEAVNLTDTQYF
CDR3 DNA: TGTGCCAGCAGCTTAGAAGCGGTGAATTTGACAGATACGCAGTATTTT

D gene: -
clone size: few
CDR3 length: 15
V gene: TRBV10-3
J gene: TRBJ1-2
CDR3 protein: CAISEGGGVGYGYTF
CDR3 DNA: TGTGCCATCTCTGAGGGGGGCGGCGTCGGCTATGGCTACACCTTC

D gene: TRBD1
clone size: -
CDR3 length: 18
V gene: TRBV28
J gene: TRBJ2-5
CDR3 protein: CASSPSLSQTGWAETQYF
CDR3 DNA: TGTGCCAGCAGTCCCTCCCTATCTCAGACAGGGTGGGCGGAGACCCAGTACTTC

D gene: -
clone size: -
CDR3 length: 14
V gene: TRBV12-3/TRBV12-4
J gene: TRBJ2-3
CDR3 protein: CASTNIGGRDTQYF
CDR3 DNA: TGTGCCAGCACCAATATTGGGGGAAGAGATACGCAGTATTTT

D gene: TRBD1
clone size: once
CDR3 length: 18
V gene: TRBV5-1
J gene: TRBJ1-1
CDR3 protein: CASSLGTTGGLRDTEAFF
CDR3 DNA: TGCGCCAGCAGCTTGGGGACGACAGGGGGCTTAAGGGACACTGAAGCTTTCTTT

D gene: TRBD1
clone size: -
CDR3 length: 14
V gene: TRBV29-1
J gene: TRBJ2-3
CDR3 protein: CSVGQGASPDTQYF
CDR3 DNA: TGCAGCGTTGGACAGGGGGCCTCCCCAGATACGCAGTATTTT

D gene: -
clone size: -
CDR3 length: 12
V gene: TRBV5-6
J gene: TRBJ2-7
CDR3 protein: CASSLREYEQYF
CDR3 DNA: TGTGCCAGCAGCTTACGGGAATACGAGCAGTACTTC

D gene: -
clone size: -
CDR3 length: 14
V gene: TRBV5-1
J gene: TRBJ2-1
CDR3 protein: CASSVLPVDNEQFF
CDR3 DNA: TGCGCCAGCAGCGTGCTACCGGTCGACAATGAGCAGTTCTTC

D gene: TRBD2
clone size: -
CDR3 length: 14
V gene: TRBV2
J gene: TRBJ2-7
CDR3 protein: CASPLGEGVYEQYF
CDR3 DNA: TGTGCCAGCCCCCTGGGGGAGGGAGTCTACGAGCAGTACTTC

D gene: TRBD2
clone size: few
CDR3 length: 16
V gene: TRBV27
J gene: TRBJ2-3
CDR3 protein: CASSLGVGGATDTQYF
CDR3 DNA: TGTGCCAGCAGTTTAGGGGTCGGGGGGGCCACAGATACGCAGTATTTT

D gene: -
clone size: -
CDR3 length: 16
V gene: TRBV4-1
J gene: TRBJ1-1
CDR3 protein: CASSQWDGGANTEAFF
CDR3 DNA: TGCGCCAGCAGCCAGTGGGACGGAGGGGCAAACACTGAAGCTTTCTTT

D gene: -
clone size: -
CDR3 length: 14
V gene: TRBV20-1
J gene: TRBJ2-7
CDR3 protein: CSARSVTETNEQYF
CDR3 DNA: TGCAGTGCTAGATCTGTAACTGAAACAAACGAGCAGTACTTC

D gene: -
clone size: -
CDR3 length: 17
V gene: TRBV14
J gene: TRBJ2-7
CDR3 protein: CASSQERDRDSLYEQYF
CDR3 DNA: TGTGCCAGCAGCCAAGAGCGCGACCGTGACTCCCTCTACGAGCAGTACTTC

D gene: TRBD1
clone size: -
CDR3 length: 12
V gene: TRBV7-8
J gene: TRBJ1-2
CDR3 protein: CVSTGGGYGYTF
CDR3 DNA: TGTGTCAGCACAGGGGGCGGGTATGGCTACACCTTC

D gene: TRBD1
clone size: -
CDR3 length: 12
V gene: TRBV15
J gene: TRBJ1-5
CDR3 protein: CATSRDQGAQHF
CDR3 DNA: TGTGCCACCAGCAGAGACCAGGGGGCCCAGCATTTT

D gene: -
clone size: few
CDR3 length: 16
V gene: TRBV6-5
J gene: TRBJ2-1
CDR3 protein: CASSYSDVTAVNEQFF
CDR3 DNA: TGTGCCAGCAGTTACTCGGACGTTACGGCGGTGAATGAGCAGTTCTTC

D gene: -
clone size: few
CDR3 length: 13
V gene: TRBV27
J gene: TRBJ2-7
CDR3 protein: CASSLGEEYEQYF
CDR3 DNA: TGTGCCAGCAGTTTAGGTGAAGAGTACGAGCAGTACTTC

D gene: -
clone size: -
CDR3 length: 16
V gene: TRBV4-3
J gene: TRBJ2-2
CDR3 protein: CASTQETALNTGELFF
CDR3 DNA: TGCGCCAGCACTCAGGAGACAGCCTTGAACACCGGGGAGCTGTTTTTT

D gene: -
clone size: -
CDR3 length: 15
V gene: TRBV7-2
J gene: TRBJ2-5
CDR3 protein: CASSLTTRALYEQHF
CDR3 DNA: TGTGCCAGCAGCTTAACCACTAGAGCTCTGTACGAGCAGCACTTC

D gene: TRBD2
clone size: -
CDR3 length: 16
V gene: TRBV20-1
J gene: TRBJ2-7
CDR3 protein: CSARVPGLAGIYEQYF
CDR3 DNA: TGCAGTGCTAGAGTTCCGGGGCTAGCGGGTATTTACGAGCAGTACTTC

D gene: -
clone size: few
CDR3 length: 14
V gene: TRBV3-1
J gene: TRBJ1-4
CDR3 protein: CASSHRSDGGKLFF
CDR3 DNA: TGTGCCAGCAGCCACCGGTCCGATGGTGGAAAACTGTTTTTT

D gene: -
clone size: -
CDR3 length: 13
V gene: TRBV28
J gene: TRBJ1-5
CDR3 protein: CASIGGNNQPQHF
CDR3 DNA: TGTGCCAGCATTGGGGGGAACAATCAGCCCCAGCATTTT

D gene: TRBD1
clone size: -
CDR3 length: 14
V gene: TRBV7-6
J gene: TRBJ2-7
CDR3 protein: CASSAPGQSYEQYF
CDR3 DNA: TGTGCCAGCAGCGCGCCGGGACAGTCCTACGAGCAGTACTTC

D gene: TRBD2
clone size: few
CDR3 length: 15
V gene: TRBV6-6
J gene: TRBJ2-5
CDR3 protein: CASSYGTSGEETQYF
CDR3 DNA: TGTGCCAGCAGTTACGGGACTAGCGGAGAAGAGACCCAGTACTTC

D gene: -
clone size: few
CDR3 length: 12
V gene: TRBV20-1
J gene: TRBJ2-7
CDR3 protein: CSARSRVREQYF
CDR3 DNA: TGCAGTGCTAGGAGTAGAGTCCGCGAGCAGTACTTC

D gene: -
clone size: -
CDR3 length: 12
V gene: TRBV9
J gene: TRBJ2-3
CDR3 protein: CASSAFTDTQYF
CDR3 DNA: TGTGCCAGCAGCGCGTTCACAGATACGCAGTATTTT

D gene: -
clone size: -
CDR3 length: 14
V gene: TRBV6-5
J gene: TRBJ2-7
CDR3 protein: CASSRQWDSGEQYF
CDR3 DNA: TGTGCCAGCAGTAGGCAGTGGGATTCGGGCGAGCAGTACTTC

D gene: TRBD2
clone size: -
CDR3 length: 17
V gene: TRBV7-9
J gene: TRBJ2-4
CDR3 protein: CASSLSLAGVRGNIQYF
CDR3 DNA: TGTGCCAGCAGCTTATCCCTAGCGGGGGTTAGGGGGAACATTCAGTACTTC

D gene: -
clone size: -
CDR3 length: 13
V gene: TRBV28
J gene: TRBJ2-7
CDR3 protein: CASSGGPFEAQYF
CDR3 DNA: TGTGCCAGCAGTGGTGGTCCTTTTGAGGCCCAGTACTTC

D gene: -
clone size: -
CDR3 length: 15
V gene: TRBV6-2/TRBV6-3
J gene: TRBJ1-5
CDR3 protein: CASSPGTLYDQPQHF
CDR3 DNA: TGTGCCAGCAGCCCCGGGACACTGTATGATCAGCCCCAGCATTTT

D gene: -
clone size: -
CDR3 length: 16
V gene: TRBV6-5
J gene: TRBJ2-2
CDR3 protein: CASSYQRGYSTGELFF
CDR3 DNA: TGTGCCAGCAGTTACCAACGGGGTTACAGCACCGGGGAGCTGTTTTTT

D gene: -
clone size: few
CDR3 length: 16
V gene: TRBV4-3
J gene: TRBJ2-3
CDR3 protein: CASSQEVASSSDTQYF
CDR3 DNA: TGCGCCAGCAGCCAAGAGGTGGCTTCCAGTTCAGATACGCAGTATTTT

D gene: TRBD2
clone size: few
CDR3 length: 15
V gene: TRBV24-1
J gene: TRBJ2-5
CDR3 protein: CATSDQAGGQETQYF
CDR3 DNA: TGTGCCACCAGTGACCAAGCGGGGGGTCAAGAGACCCAGTACTTC

D gene: -
clone size: few
CDR3 length: 14
V gene: TRBV5-6
J gene: TRBJ2-7
CDR3 protein: CASSFSDSPYEQYF
CDR3 DNA: TGTGCCAGCAGCTTCAGTGACAGTCCCTACGAGCAGTACTTC

D gene: -
clone size: few
CDR3 length: 15
V gene: TRBV6-2/TRBV6-3
J gene: TRBJ2-1
CDR3 protein: CASSYSGTYADEQFF
CDR3 DNA: TGTGCCAGCAGTTACTCCGGGACCTATGCGGATGAGCAGTTCTTC

D gene: TRBD1
clone size: -
CDR3 length: 12
V gene: TRBV4-1
J gene: TRBJ1-1
CDR3 protein: CASSQTPGGAFF
CDR3 DNA: TGCGCCAGCAGCCAAACCCCAGGGGGAGCTTTCTTT